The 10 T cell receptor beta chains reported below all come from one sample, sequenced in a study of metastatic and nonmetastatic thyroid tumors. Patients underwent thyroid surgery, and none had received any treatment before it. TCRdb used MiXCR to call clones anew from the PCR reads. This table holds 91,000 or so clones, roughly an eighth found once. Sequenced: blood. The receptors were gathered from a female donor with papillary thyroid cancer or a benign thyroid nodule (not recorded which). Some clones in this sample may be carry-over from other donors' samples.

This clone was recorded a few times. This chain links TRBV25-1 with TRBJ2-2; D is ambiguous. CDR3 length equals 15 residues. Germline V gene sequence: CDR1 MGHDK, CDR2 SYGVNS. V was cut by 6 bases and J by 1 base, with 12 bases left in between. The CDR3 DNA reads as TGTGCCAGCAGCGAAACTATGGGGAACACCGGGGAGCTGTTTTTT. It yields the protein CASSETMGNTGELFF.

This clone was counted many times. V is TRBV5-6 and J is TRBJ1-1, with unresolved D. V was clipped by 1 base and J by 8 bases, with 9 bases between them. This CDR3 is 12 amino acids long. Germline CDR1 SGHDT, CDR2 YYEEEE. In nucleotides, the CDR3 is TGTGCCAGCAGCTTGTATGGACGAGAAGCTTTCTTT. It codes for CASSLYGREAFF.

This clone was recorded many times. This CDR3 reads CASSQSGPGRLFGTNEKLFF. CDR3 DNA sequence: TGCGCCAGCAGCCAATCTGGGCCCGGCAGACTGTTCGGGACTAATGAAAAACTGTTTTTT. This rearrangement joins TRBV4-3 to TRBJ1-4; no clear D gene. The germline gives CDR1 LGHNA, CDR2 YSLEER. The CDR3 sequence is 20 residues long. Trimming took off 2 bases at V and 2 bases at J, with 24 bases between the two ends.

CDR3 sequence (DNA): TGTGCCAGCTCCCTATTAGGGGTGGAGACCCAGTACTTC. This codes for CASSLLGVETQYF. The rearrangement links TRBV6-1 to TRBJ2-5; a possible D gene is TRBD1 (5 bases). V was clipped by 8 bases and J by 5 bases, with 15 bases between them. CDR1 and CDR2 from the germline V gene are MNHNS and SASEGT. The CDR3 runs 13 residues.

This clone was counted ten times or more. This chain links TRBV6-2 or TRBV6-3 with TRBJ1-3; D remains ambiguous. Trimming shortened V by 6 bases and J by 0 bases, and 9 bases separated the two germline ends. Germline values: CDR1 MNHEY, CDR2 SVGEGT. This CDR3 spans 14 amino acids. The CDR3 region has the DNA TGTGCCAGCAGAACACCGAGCTCTGGAAACACCATATATTTT. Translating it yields CASRTPSSGNTIYF.

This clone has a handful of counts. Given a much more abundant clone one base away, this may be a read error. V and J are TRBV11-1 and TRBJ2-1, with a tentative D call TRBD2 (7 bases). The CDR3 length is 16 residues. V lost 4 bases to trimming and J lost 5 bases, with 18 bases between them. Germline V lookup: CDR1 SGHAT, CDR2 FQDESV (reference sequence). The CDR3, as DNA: TGTGCCAGCAGCTCTAGGGGGGGACCCGTGGACAATGAGCAGTTCTTC. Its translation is CASSSRGGPVDNEQFF. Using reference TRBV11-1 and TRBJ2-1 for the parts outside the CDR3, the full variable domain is EAEVAQSPRYKITEKSQAVAFWCDPISGHATLYWYRQILGQGPELLVQFQDESVVDDSQLPKDRFSAERLKGVDSTLKIQPAELGDSAMYLCASSSRGGPVDNEQFFGPGTRLTVL.

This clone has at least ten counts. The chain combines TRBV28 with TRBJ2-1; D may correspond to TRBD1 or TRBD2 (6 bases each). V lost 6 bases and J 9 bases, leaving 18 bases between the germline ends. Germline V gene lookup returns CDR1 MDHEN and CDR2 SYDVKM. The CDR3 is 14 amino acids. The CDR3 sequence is CASSRPPGAVEQFF. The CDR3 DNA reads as TGTGCCAGCAGCCGCCCCCCGGGGGCGGTTGAGCAGTTCTTC.

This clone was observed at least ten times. CDR3 residues: CASSPGGTQNQPQHF. The DNA of the CDR3 is TGTGCCAGTAGTCCGGGTGGGACACAAAATCAGCCCCAGCATTTT. The chain combines TRBV19 with TRBJ1-5, with D tentatively TRBD1 (6 bases). The V gene's germline CDR1 is LNHDA and CDR2 SQIVND (reference sequence). Between the trimmed V and J ends, which lost 5 bases and 4 bases, there was a span of 15 bases. There are 15 residues in the CDR3.

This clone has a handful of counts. The CDR3 coding sequence is TGTGCCAGCAGTTTAGCTCTGGGGAATAGGTCCTACAATGAGCAGTTCTTC. It codes for CASSLALGNRSYNEQFF. The V gene is TRBV12-3 or TRBV12-4, the J gene TRBJ2-1; no clear D. CDR3 length: 17 amino acids. V was trimmed by 0 bases and J by 1 base, leaving 13 bases between them.

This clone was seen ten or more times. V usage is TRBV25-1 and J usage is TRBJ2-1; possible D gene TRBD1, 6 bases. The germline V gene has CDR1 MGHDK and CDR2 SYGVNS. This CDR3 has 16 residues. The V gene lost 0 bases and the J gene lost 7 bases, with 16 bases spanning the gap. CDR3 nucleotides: TGTGCCAGCAGTGAATATGGCAGGGGCCGAAGGAATGAGCAGTTCTTC. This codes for CASSEYGRGRRNEQFF.